Listed below are T cell receptor beta chains from one sample, sequenced in a study of blood T cell repertoires in COVID-19. Here immunoSEQ multiplex PCR was the method, and the copy in TCRdb shows in-frame clones only, minus some. This repertoire shows approximately 37,000 clones, 80% to 90% found once; its top ten account for around 10%. The sequencing input was peripheral blood. The source is a woman between 70 and 85 years old with acute or convalescent COVID-19. CDR3s include the opening cysteine and the closing phenylalanine or tryptophan. D genes are given only for firm matches. Some rows have no size entry. The others give once, few or many, or a class for an expanded clone.

V	J	D	size	DNA	CDR3
TRBV7-9	TRBJ2-5	TRBD2	.	TGTGCCACCGAGCGGGAGGAAGAAGAGACCCAGTACTTC	CATEREEEETQYF
TRBV27	TRBJ1-4	.	.	TGTGCCAGCAACTCACAGGGACAAAGTGGTGAAAAACTGTTTTTT	CASNSQGQSGEKLFF
TRBV9	TRBJ2-5	TRBD1	.	TGTGCCAGCAGCTCGGGACAGGGGGCGCTGACCCAGTACTTC	CASSSGQGALTQYF
TRBV7-9	TRBJ1-2	.	.	TGTGCCAGCAGCTTAGATGCGGGAACGAGCTATGGCTACACCTTC	CASSLDAGTSYGYTF
TRBV7-7	TRBJ2-3	.	.	TGTGCTAGCAGCTTAGGACAGTCAAACACAGATACGCAGTATTTT	CASSLGQSNTDTQYF
TRBV15	TRBJ2-4	.	.	TGTGCCACCAGCATTACCCTCCGTGCGGACGGGGTAAACATTCAGTACTTC	CATSITLRADGVNIQYF
TRBV30	TRBJ2-2	TRBD1	.	TGTGCCTGGAGTGCCTTAAGGGGGCTGGACGGCGGGGAGCTGTTTTTT	CAWSALRGLDGGELFF
TRBV7-2	TRBJ2-3	TRBD2	.	TGTGCCAGCAGCCCTAGGGCGGGGGGGAGAGATACGCAGTATTTT	CASSPRAGGRDTQYF
TRBV12-5	TRBJ1-5	.	once	TGTGCTAGTGGTATAGGACAGTATAGCAATCAGCCCCAGCATTTT	CASGIGQYSNQPQHF
TRBV5-1	TRBJ1-2	TRBD1	.	TGCGCCCGCAGCGGGGGACAGGGGGCGGGAGGCTACACCTTC	CARSGGQGAGGYTF
TRBV2	TRBJ2-1	.	.	TGTGCCAGCAGTGGAGGGCGAATATTGAATGAGCAGTTCTTC	CASSGGRILNEQFF
TRBV9	TRBJ2-3	.	.	TGTGCCAGCAGCGACAACCCGGGACTCATCCGCACAGATACGCAGTATTTT	CASSDNPGLIRTDTQYF
TRBV7-9	TRBJ2-1	TRBD2	.	TGTGCCAGCAGCTCCGTCGCGACTAGCGGGAGCGGTGAGCAGTTCTTC	CASSSVATSGSGEQFF
TRBV6-5	TRBJ2-1	TRBD2	.	TGTGCCAGCTCGTATAGCGGGGGGAACTACAATGAGCAGTTCTTC	CASSYSGGNYNEQFF
TRBV21-1	TRBJ1-1	.	.	TGTGCCAGCAGCAAAAGGGGAAAAGCTTTCTTT	CASSKRGKAFF
TRBV29-1	TRBJ1-2	TRBD1	.	TGCAGCGTTTGGCAGGGGGGAAGCTACACCTTC	CSVWQGGSYTF
TRBV6-4	TRBJ2-5	.	.	TGTGCCAGCAGTTTAGAGGCAGGGGAGACCCAGTACTTC	CASSLEAGETQYF
TRBV10-3	TRBJ2-1	.	.	TGTGCCATCAGGGGTAGCGGCAATGAGCAGTTCTTC	CAIRGSGNEQFF
TRBV27	TRBJ1-1	.	few	TGTGCCAGCAGTTTAAGCTCCGCCGTTGGCACTGAAGCTTTCTTT	CASSLSSAVGTEAFF
TRBV9	TRBJ1-2	.	.	TGTGCCAGCAGCGACGCAGGGGTCGGCTACACCTTC	CASSDAGVGYTF
TRBV4-3	TRBJ1-3	.	few	TGCGCCAGCAGCCAAGATCTTGGGCCAGCCCCTGCTTTT	CASSQDLGPAPAF
TRBV7-2	TRBJ1-1	.	.	TGTGCCAGCAGCTTAACAGGGCGGGTCACTGAAGCTTTCTTT	CASSLTGRVTEAFF
TRBV14	TRBJ2-5	TRBD2	.	TGTGCCAGCAGCCCTGAGCGGGGGGCCTGGGAGACCCAGTACTTC	CASSPERGAWETQYF
TRBV6-2/TRBV6-3	TRBJ1-1	.	.	TGTGCCAGCAGTAGGGAGTATAGAGGTACTGAAGCTTTCTTT	CASSREYRGTEAFF
TRBV4-3	TRBJ1-2	.	.	TGCGCCAGCAGCCAAACAGGGTACGCCATCAGCAGCTACACCTTC	CASSQTGYAISSYTF
TRBV30	TRBJ1-1	.	.	TGTGCCTGGAGTGTGACAGCCCTGATTACTGAAGCTTTCTTT	CAWSVTALITEAFF
TRBV28	TRBJ2-1	.	.	TGTGCCAGCAGTTCAGGGGCGCTAATGCTGGGGGGGGAGCAGTTCTTC	CASSSGALMLGGEQFF
TRBV5-1	TRBJ2-3	TRBD2	.	TGCGCCAGCAGCATCCTAGCGGGGGGGCGAGATACGCAGTATTTT	CASSILAGGRDTQYF
TRBV9	TRBJ2-2	TRBD2	.	TGTGCCAGCAGCGTAGGCGGGGGCACCGGGGAGCTGTTTTTT	CASSVGGGTGELFF
TRBV19	TRBJ2-5	TRBD1	.	TGTGCCAGTAGTATCGGCCCGGGACAGGGAGAGACCCAGTACTTC	CASSIGPGQGETQYF
TRBV7-9	TRBJ1-5	TRBD1	.	TGTGCCAGCAGCCAAGGGACAGGGAATCAGCCCCAGCATTTT	CASSQGTGNQPQHF
TRBV18	TRBJ1-3	TRBD1	.	TGTGCCAGCTCACCCGGACAGGGTTCCCGAAACACCATATATTTT	CASSPGQGSRNTIYF
TRBV10-1	TRBJ1-5	TRBD1	.	TGCGCCAGCAGTATCGGTCGCAGGGGGAATAGCAATCAGCCCCAGCATTTT	CASSIGRRGNSNQPQHF
TRBV7-9	TRBJ1-5	TRBD1	.	TGTGCCAGCAGCCTACAGGGGAACAATCAGCCCCAGCATTTT	CASSLQGNNQPQHF
TRBV29-1	TRBJ2-5	.	.	TGCAGCGTACGGGGTTCCGAGGGCGAGACCCAGTACTTC	CSVRGSEGETQYF
TRBV10-3	TRBJ1-2	.	.	TGTGCCATCAGTGACCGGGAGAGTGGCTACACCTTC	CAISDRESGYTF
TRBV5-1	TRBJ2-3	.	.	TGCGCCAGCAGCTTGTCCGACTCTCATACGCAGTATTTT	CASSLSDSHTQYF
TRBV28	TRBJ1-4	.	.	TGTGCCAGCAGTTCTGGCGAAAAACTGTTTTTT	CASSSGEKLFF
TRBV25-1	TRBJ1-2	.	.	TGTGCCAGCAGTGAATCTGGCTTCTATGGCTACACCTTC	CASSESGFYGYTF
TRBV30	TRBJ2-1	TRBD2	.	TGTGCCTGGAGTCGAGGGCGGGAGGGCCTCAATGAGCAGTTCTTC	CAWSRGREGLNEQFF
TRBV5-1	TRBJ1-1	.	.	TGCGCCAGCAGCTTGAGCATGCCGAACACTGAAGCTTTCTTT	CASSLSMPNTEAFF
TRBV19	TRBJ2-2	TRBD1	.	TGTGCCAGTAGTAGGGACAGCAACACCGGGGAGCTGTTTTTT	CASSRDSNTGELFF
TRBV20-1	TRBJ2-1	TRBD2	.	TGCAGTGCTAGTGAGTGGGAGGGGCTAGCGGCTGGCGATGAGCAGTTCTTC	CSASEWEGLAAGDEQFF
TRBV18	TRBJ1-2	.	.	TGTGCCAGCTCACCTCGTCCCGAGGCCGATGGCTACACCTTC	CASSPRPEADGYTF
TRBV15	TRBJ2-1	.	.	TGTGCCACCAGCGAGGGGGGGGTTGAGCAGTTCTTC	CATSEGGVEQFF
TRBV9	TRBJ2-3	.	once	TGTGCCAGCAGCGTAGTTGGAGAACCTAGCACAGATACGCAGTATTTT	CASSVVGEPSTDTQYF